What follows are 32 T cell receptor beta chains derived from one specimen sequenced in a study of blood T cells in healthy people across ages. It was with a sample-barcoded 5' primer and a J-beta primer mix that a second PCR of roughly 7 to 12 cycles was run. TCRdb called the 5' RACE reads again in MiXCR, with one record for every CDR3 protein. The sample includes 730,000 or so distinct CDR3 sequences, 35% to 45% seen only once; the top ten take 20% to 25%. Sequencing was performed on blood. The source of these receptors is a woman aged 55-70 years in good health.

The V gene is TRBV20-1, the J gene TRBJ1-2; possible D gene TRBD1, 5 bases. The V end lost 0 bases, the J end lost 4 bases, and 12 bases lay between the germline ends. Looked up from germline, CDR1 is DFQATT and CDR2 is SNEGSKA (reference sequence). CDR3 length: 14 residues. CDR3: CSAREGETIYGYTF. DNA of the CDR3: TGCAGTGCTAGAGAAGGGGAAACGATCTATGGCTACACCTTC.

V usage is TRBV7-2 and J usage is TRBJ2-5; 10 bases fit TRBD1. Germline V lookup: CDR1 SGHTA, CDR2 FQGNSA. This CDR3 contains 16 residues. V lost 1 base to trimming and J lost 5 bases; unmatched junction nucleotides: 7. In nucleotides, the CDR3 is TGTGCCAGCAGCTTAGGGGGGACAGGGGCATCGGAGACCCAGTACTTC. It codes for CASSLGGTGASETQYF.

This clonotype was found a few times. The rearrangement uses TRBV7-2 and TRBJ1-2; the match to TRBD1 covers 9 bases. V trimming: 5 bases; J trimming: 4 bases; junction bases outside the gene matches: 11. There are 16 residues in the CDR3. Per the germline V gene, CDR1 is SGHTA and CDR2 is FQGNSA. CDR3 region: CASSPDAGQGTYGYTF. In DNA, the CDR3 is TGTGCCAGCAGCCCAGACGCCGGACAGGGGACCTATGGCTACACCTTC.

V usage is TRBV3-1 and J usage is TRBJ2-3, with a weak D call TRBD2 (6 bases). In germline, CDR1 is LGHDT, CDR2 YNNKEL (reference sequence). V lost 2 bases, J lost 14 bases, and 17 bases lay in between. The CDR3 consists of 13 residues. In DNA, the CDR3 is TGTGCCAGCAGCCAACCCGGGCGGGAACTACTGTATTTT. This codes for CASSQPGRELLYF.

This chain joins TRBV24-1 and TRBJ2-7; D possibly corresponds to TRBD2 (5 bases). V was shortened by 6 bases and J by 7 bases, with 18 bases between the two germline ends. CDR1 and CDR2 from the germline V gene are KGHDR and SFDVKD. The CDR3 has 14 residues. CDR3 region: CATSRGSSYNEQYF. CDR3 nucleotides: TGTGCCACCAGTCGGGGTAGCTCCTACAATGAGCAGTACTTC.

This clonotype was counted between two and nine times. The chain combines TRBV4-3 with TRBJ1-1; D call uncertain. Trimming took 0 bases from V and 4 from J, leaving 9 bases between them. Per germline, CDR1 LGHNA and CDR2 YSLEER. The length of the CDR3 is 14 residues. The CDR3 DNA reads as TGCGCCAGCAGCCAAGAGACCGTCGGCACTGAAGCTTTCTTT. Translation gives CASSQETVGTEAFF.

This clonotype was counted a few times. The chain combines TRBV10-3 with TRBJ2-1; 8 bases agree with TRBD1. The junction had 5 bases not matched to a gene; V was cut back by 6 bases and J by 7 bases. CDR1 and CDR2 (germline): ENHRY, SYGVKD. This CDR3 comprises 13 residues. CDR3 coding DNA: TGTGCCATCAGACTGACAGGGGCGAATGAGCAGTTCTTC. This codes for CAIRLTGANEQFF.

The V call is TRBV18, the J call TRBJ2-5; D gene unclear. CDR3 size: 13 residues. CDR1 is KGHSH, CDR2 LQKENI, per germline. Between the trimmed V and J ends, which lost 1 base and 5 bases, there was a span of 8 bases. CDR3 sequence reads: CASSPRSTETQYF. Here the CDR3 DNA reads TGTGCCAGCTCACCACGCAGTACGGAGACCCAGTACTTC.

This rearrangement joins TRBV5-4 to TRBJ2-1; 14 nucleotides agree with TRBD2. The germline V gene has CDR1 SGHNT and CDR2 YYREEE (reference sequence). The CDR3 has 17 amino acids. V was pared by 2 bases and J by 7 bases, with 8 bases of the junction left unmatched. The CDR3 loop is CASSFQTSGGAGNEQFF. The CDR3 bases are TGTGCCAGCAGCTTCCAGACTAGCGGGGGGGCCGGGAATGAGCAGTTCTTC.

The chain carries TRBV12-3 or TRBV12-4 and TRBJ2-3; 13 nucleotides agree with TRBD2. With V trimmed by 6 bases and J by 5 bases, 5 bases remained unmatched. The CDR3 has 15 residues. The CDR3 DNA sequence: TGTGCCAGCAGGGCTACTAGCGGGGGGGGAGATACGCAGTATTTT. It yields the protein CASRATSGGGDTQYF.

The chain combines TRBV6-1 with TRBJ1-2; D ambiguous. The germline CDR1 and CDR2 sequences are MNHNS and SASEGT. The CDR3 consists of 17 residues. V dropped 2 bases and J dropped 8 bases, with 24 bases sitting between them. The chain's CDR3 is CASSEFSLVLRPGGYTF. The CDR3 bases are TGTGCCAGCAGTGAATTTAGCCTCGTTCTCCGTCCGGGGGGCTACACCTTC.

The J gene is TRBJ1-5, the V gene TRBV12-3 or TRBV12-4; 7 nucleotides agree with TRBD1. The junction had 4 bases not matched to a gene; V was cut back by 3 bases and J by 5 bases. This CDR3 comprises 14 residues. The CDR3 is CASSFVGGDQPQHF. The CDR3 coding sequence is TGTGCCAGCAGTTTTGTAGGGGGCGATCAGCCCCAGCATTTT.

This clonotype was seen only a few times. The J gene is TRBJ2-5, the V gene TRBV10-3; perhaps TRBD1 as D (5 bases). The V end lost 3 bases, the J end lost 1 base, and 9 bases lay between the germline ends. Germline V lookup: CDR1 ENHRY, CDR2 SYGVKD. The CDR3 loop spans 14 amino acids. CDR3 sequence reads: CAISDRTGQETQYF. The DNA of the CDR3 is TGTGCCATCAGTGACCGAACAGGCCAAGAGACCCAGTACTTC.

The CDR3 nucleotides read TGTGCCAGCAGCTCTTTCTCCGCTAGCACAGATACGCAGTATTTT. This gives the protein CASSSFSASTDTQYF. V gene TRBV7-3 combines with J gene TRBJ2-3; D is unresolved. Trimming removed 4 bases from V and 0 bases from J, with 11 bases in between. Germline V CDR1 and CDR2: SGHTA, FQGTGA. The CDR3 spans 15 residues.

This clonotype has ten or more counts. The gene calls are TRBV29-1 and TRBJ2-1, with 7 bases that match TRBD2. With V trimmed by 2 bases and J by 8 bases, 15 bases remained unmatched. The CDR3 has 16 residues. The germline V gene has CDR1 SQVTM and CDR2 ANQGSEA. The CDR3 loop reads CSVEIRKAGVVDEQFF. The CDR3 coding sequence is TGCAGCGTTGAAATCCGTAAGGCGGGAGTGGTTGATGAGCAGTTCTTC.

CDR3 loop: CASSFGRRVDTQYF. In nucleotides, the CDR3 is TGTGCCAGCAGTTTCGGGAGACGGGTCGATACGCAGTATTTT. The V and J genes are TRBV27 and TRBJ2-3; TRBD2 might be the D (6 bases). Trimming removed 3 bases at V and 6 bases at J, with 13 bases between. This CDR3 comprises 14 residues. The germline V gene has CDR1 MNHEY and CDR2 SMNVEV (reference sequence).

V usage is TRBV10-3 and J usage is TRBJ1-2, with 7 bases that match TRBD1. The CDR3 covers 15 residues. Germline CDR1 is ENHRY and CDR2 is SYGVKD. J lost 12 bases, V lost 0 bases, and 13 bases had no gene match. CDR3 sequence: CAISESPDRVEGHTF. CDR3 in DNA: TGTGCCATCAGTGAGTCTCCCGACAGGGTCGAGGGCCACACCTTC.

This clonotype was seen only a few times. The chain combines TRBV7-2 with TRBJ2-2; 8 positions match TRBD2. This CDR3 contains 17 residues. V lost 2 bases to trimming and J lost 4 bases; unmatched junction nucleotides: 9. Germline-derived CDR1 and CDR2 are SGHTA and FQGNSA. The CDR3 nucleotides are TGTGCCAGCAGCTTAAAGTTTGGGCTAGCGGGCACCGGGGAGCTGTTTTTT. It yields the protein CASSLKFGLAGTGELFF.

This clonotype came up a few times. V usage is TRBV20-1 and J usage is TRBJ1-2; 7 bases match TRBD1. The CDR3 runs to 12 residues. Germline values: CDR1 DFQATT, CDR2 SNEGSKA (reference sequence). The ends lost 6 bases at V and 6 bases at J; junction bases unmatched: 7. The CDR3 is CSAYRGGNGYTF. CDR3 DNA: TGCAGTGCGTACAGGGGCGGAAATGGCTACACCTTC.

The chain joins TRBV27 to TRBJ2-2; 9 nucleotides line up with TRBD2. The CDR3 contains 17 residues. Germline-derived CDR1 and CDR2 are MNHEY and SMNVEV (reference sequence). J lost 0 bases, V lost 6 bases, and 8 bases had no gene match. In DNA form, the CDR3 reads TGTGCCAGCAGCCTAGGGACTAGCCGGACGAACACCGGGGAGCTGTTTTTT. It encodes CASSLGTSRTNTGELFF.

The J gene is TRBJ1-5, the V gene TRBV4-3; D possibly corresponds to TRBD1 (6 bases). Per the germline V gene, CDR1 is LGHNA and CDR2 is YSLEER. The CDR3 loop spans 14 amino acids. V was cut by 4 bases and J by 0 bases, with 7 bases left in between. CDR3 residues: CASSRGHSNQPQHF. The DNA of the CDR3 is TGCGCCAGCAGCCGGGGGCATAGCAATCAGCCCCAGCATTTT.

The chain employs TRBV6-1 and TRBJ2-3; 7 bases line up with TRBD2. Trimming removed 2 bases from V and 3 bases from J; junction bases left unmatched: 11. CDR3 length: 17 residues. Germline-derived CDR1 and CDR2 are MNHNS and SASEGT. The CDR3 nucleotides read TGTGCCAGCAGTGAATCCTTCCTGACTAGCCCAACAGATACGCAGTATTTT. As protein: CASSESFLTSPTDTQYF.

J is TRBJ1-5 and V is TRBV6-1; TRBD1 matches 7 bases. V shed 2 bases and J 7 bases; nucleotides not matched to a gene: 8. The CDR3 extends over 15 amino acids. The germline gives CDR1 MNHNS, CDR2 SASEGT. As DNA, the CDR3 is TGTGCCAGCAGTGAATGGGGGCCAGGGGGGCAGCCCCAGCATTTT. Translated: CASSEWGPGGQPQHF.

This clonotype was recorded a few times. The genes are TRBV7-9 and TRBJ2-5, with 11 nucleotides matching TRBD2. Germline CDR1 reads SEHNR; CDR2 reads FQNEAQ (reference sequence). This CDR3 spans 15 amino acids. Losses at the gene ends were 6 bases for V and 1 base for J; bases not matched to a gene: 4. This CDR3 reads CASSPTSGGQETQYF. CDR3 bases: TGTGCCAGCAGTCCCACTAGCGGGGGCCAAGAGACCCAGTACTTC.

The chain couples TRBV12-3 or TRBV12-4 to TRBJ1-1; TRBD1 might be the D (5 bases). V lost 0 bases and J 4 bases, leaving 12 bases between the germline ends. The CDR3 is 15 residues long. This chain's CDR3 is CASSLARQGGTEAFF. In nucleotides, the CDR3 is TGTGCCAGCAGTTTAGCGCGGCAGGGAGGCACTGAAGCTTTCTTT.

The chain joins TRBV15 to TRBJ2-5; D remains ambiguous. Trimming removed 4 bases at V and 5 bases at J, with 23 bases between. The CDR3 runs 17 residues. Per germline, CDR1 LNHNV and CDR2 YYDKDF (reference sequence). The CDR3 protein is CATSTDAAGRQVETQYF. The CDR3 nucleotides read TGTGCCACCAGCACCGACGCGGCAGGCCGGCAGGTTGAGACCCAGTACTTC. Using reference TRBV15 and TRBJ2-5 for the parts outside the CDR3, the full variable domain is DAMVIQNPRYQVTQFGKPVTLSCSQTLNHNVMYWYQQKSSQAPKLLFHYYDKDFNNEADTPDNFQSRRPNTSFCFLDIRSPGLGDTAMYLCATSTDAAGRQVETQYFGPGTRLLVL.

V is TRBV20-1 and J is TRBJ2-7; D is undetermined. The V and J ends lost 6 bases and 4 bases respectively, with 25 bases between them. From germline, CDR1 is DFQATT and CDR2 SNEGSKA (reference sequence). The CDR3 sequence is 16 residues long. CDR3 sequence reads: CSAQRPFERLGYEQYF. CDR3 coding DNA: TGCAGTGCCCAGCGACCCTTCGAGCGCCTAGGGTACGAGCAGTACTTC.

Only one count was recorded for this clonotype. A read error may explain this, as a much larger clone is one base away. The rearrangement joins TRBV25-1 to TRBJ2-4; D gene ambiguous. The J call may be in error: the DNA end matches TRBJ2-7 better. The CDR3 covers 12 residues. CDR1 is MGHDK, CDR2 SYGVNS, per germline. The DNA of the CDR3 is TGTGCCGGCAGTGAATATAAAAACGAGCAGTACTTC. Translating it yields CAGSEYKNEQYF.

Only one count was recorded for this clonotype. A read error is possible here, since a much larger clone lies one base away. This chain joins TRBV6-5 and TRBJ2-5; no definite D call. Per germline, CDR1 MNHEY and CDR2 SVGAGI. The CDR3 spans 12 residues. This CDR3 reads CPSSYPGSQQYF. CDR3 in DNA: TGTCCCAGCAGTTACCCCGGGTCCCAGCAGTACTTC.

The chain carries TRBV6-2 or TRBV6-3 and TRBJ2-3, with D uncertain. This CDR3 has 12 residues. Per germline, CDR1 MNHEY and CDR2 SVGEGT. V shed 7 bases and J shed 4 bases, with 9 bases lying between them. The CDR3 nucleotides read TGTGCCAGCAATAAGGTCCCAGATACGCAGTATTTT. Amino acid sequence: CASNKVPDTQYF.

The chain carries TRBV18 and TRBJ1-6; tentatively, D is TRBD1 (6 bases). Trimming shortened V by 3 bases and J by 10 bases, and 19 bases separated the two germline ends. The CDR3 has 16 amino acids. Per germline, CDR1 KGHSH and CDR2 LQKENI. CDR3 protein: CASSPERQGIDSPLHF. CDR3 bases: TGTGCCAGCTCACCGGAAAGGCAGGGGATAGACTCACCCCTCCACTTT.

Remarks on this clonotype: Germline and junction disagree at one end, which may indicate a read error. The V and J genes are TRBV5-1 and TRBJ2-7; D is ambiguous. The CDR3 covers 16 residues. Germline V CDR1 and CDR2: SGHRS, YFSETQ. The CDR3: CASSQSRGGGTYGQYF. The DNA for the CDR3 is TGCGCCAGCAGCCAAAGCCGCGGCGGCGGAACATACGGGCAGTACTTC.